The T cell receptor (beta chain) under discussion was sequenced for a study of cytomegalovirus exposure and HLA in healthy donors. The PCR had 60 Vbeta and 13 Jbeta primers. Profiling relied on immunoSEQ multiplex PCR, and the TCRdb table lists in-frame clones only, not all of them. The sample has 180,000 or so clones, roughly 60% seen once; the top ten hold over 2.5%. Broader study findings: High sensitivity and specificity were reportedly achieved when the classifier diagnosed cytomegalovirus status. In vitro confirmation showed three CMV-associated chains to be CMV antigen specific.

In the case of this clone: Its antigen is currently unknown.

Germline V gene data show CDR1 as SQVTM and CDR2 as ANQGSEA. The ends were cut back, 7 bases at V and 3 bases at J, with 7 bases in the middle. The CDR3 is made up of 12 amino acids. Sample: PBMCs. This TCR came from a man between 40 and 49 years old in good health and CMV-seronegative. V and J are TRBV29-1 and TRBJ2-6; possibly TRBD1 for D (5 bases). The CDR3 is CSGGDGANVLTF. DNA for the CDR3: TGCAGCGGGGGCGATGGGGCCAACGTCCTGACTTTC.